Each of the 2 T cell receptor beta chains below was sequenced from the same sample in a study of beta chain features in type 1 diabetes. Sequencing targeted expressed TCRB transcripts, as all isolated RNA had been reverse transcribed. The repertoire was sequenced with immunoSEQ multiplex PCR; TCRdb's copy has only in-frame clones and lacks some. The profile shows 350,000 to 450,000 clones, about 15% of them singletons. Specimen: naive CD4+ T cells from blood. These receptors all stem from a woman aged 18-30 years in good health.

The chain carries TRBV7-2 and TRBJ1-5, with D unresolved. The CDR3 has 15 amino acids. The V end was cut by 1 base, the J end by 2 bases, with 9 bases between. Germline CDR1 and CDR2: SGHTA and FQGNSA. The CDR3 loop reads CASSLGSYGNQPQHF. CDR3 DNA: TGTGCCAGCAGCTTAGGTAGTTATGGCAATCAGCCCCAGCATTTT.

This CDR3 is CASSQLGASGANVLTF. The DNA for the CDR3 is TGTGCCAGCAGCCAACTAGGAGCCTCTGGGGCCAACGTCCTGACTTTC. The V and J genes are TRBV14 and TRBJ2-6, with D hard to call. Germline V gene sequence: CDR1 SGHDN, CDR2 FVKESK. V gave up 2 bases and J gave up 0 bases, with 8 bases separating them. CDR3 length: 16 residues.